The clone carrying this T cell receptor beta chain was observed many times. This sample is drawn from a study of tumor and adjacent non-tumor tissue in lung cancer. In the study overall: Samples averaged roughly 4.4 million productive TCRbeta reads each.

The library came from three nested PCR rounds adapted from ARM-PCR protocols. Each CDR3 protein is one row after TCRdb ran MiXCR on the multiplex PCR reads. The sample includes 65,000 to 95,000 distinct CDR3 sequences, around 70% of them seen just once. J was trimmed by 0 bases and V by 4 bases; bases with no gene match: 7. CDR1 SGHRS and CDR2 YFSETQ come from the germline V gene. The CDR3 is 17 amino acids. This sample's RNA came from whole unsorted tissue. V gene TRBV5-1 combines with J gene TRBJ2-2; 9 nucleotides line up with TRBD1. This clonotype was sampled from a woman in her 70s with non-small cell lung cancer. The sequenced sample was lung tumor tissue. The CDR3 DNA is TGCGCCAGCAGCCCCCGACAGGGGGTAACGAACACCGGGGAGCTGTTTTTT. Translating gives CASSPRQGVTNTGELFF.